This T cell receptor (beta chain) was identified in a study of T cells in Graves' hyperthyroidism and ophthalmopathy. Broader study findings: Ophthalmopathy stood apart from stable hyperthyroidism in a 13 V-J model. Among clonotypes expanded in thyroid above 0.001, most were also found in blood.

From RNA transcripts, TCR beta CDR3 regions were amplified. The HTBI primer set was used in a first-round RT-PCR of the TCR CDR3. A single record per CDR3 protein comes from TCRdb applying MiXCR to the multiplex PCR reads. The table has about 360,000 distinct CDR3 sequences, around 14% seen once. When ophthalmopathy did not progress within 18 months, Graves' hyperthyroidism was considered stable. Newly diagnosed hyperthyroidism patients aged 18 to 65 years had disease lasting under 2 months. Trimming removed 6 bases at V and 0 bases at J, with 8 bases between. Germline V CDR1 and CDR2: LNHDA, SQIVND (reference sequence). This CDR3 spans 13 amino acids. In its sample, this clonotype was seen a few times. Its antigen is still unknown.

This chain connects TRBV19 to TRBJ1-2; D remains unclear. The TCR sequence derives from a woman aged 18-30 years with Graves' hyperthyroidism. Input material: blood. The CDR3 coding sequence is TGTGCCAGTAGGGCGGAGTCTAACTATGGCTACACCTTC. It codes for CASRAESNYGYTF.